Presented here are 27 T cell receptor beta chains from one specimen sequenced in a study of blood T cell repertoires in COVID-19. The data were produced by immunoSEQ multiplex PCR, yet TCRdb's version contains in-frame clones alone and is incomplete. The sample contains around 170,000 clones, around 90% of which appear only once. The specimen was PBMCs or T cells enriched from blood (not recorded which). These receptor sequences come from a woman aged 18-29 years who had recovered from COVID-19.

The rearrangement links TRBV2 to TRBJ2-7, with 11 positions matching TRBD2. Germline CDR1 reads SNHLY; CDR2 reads FYNNEI. This CDR3 is built from 15 residues. The V and J ends lost 6 bases and 3 bases, in that order; junction bases with no gene match: 7. The CDR3 protein is CASRTTSGGRYEQYF. CDR3 nucleotide sequence: TGTGCCAGCAGGACCACTAGCGGGGGCCGCTACGAGCAGTACTTC.

This sequence joins TRBV4-1 and TRBJ1-6; D unresolved. The germline V and J ends were trimmed by 6 bases and 5 bases, with 11 bases remaining between them. CDR1 is MGHRA and CDR2 is YSYEKL in the germline V gene. The length of the CDR3 is 14 residues. CDR3 amino acids: CASSYPSNNSPLHF. The CDR3 DNA is TGCGCCAGCAGTTATCCCAGTAATAATTCACCCCTCCACTTT.

V is TRBV7-2 and J is TRBJ2-4; weak D call: TRBD1 (5 bases). The CDR3 is 14 amino acids. Germline assignment: CDR1 SGHTA and CDR2 FQGNSA. Trimming shortened V by 5 bases and J by 8 bases, and 16 bases separated the two germline ends. In DNA form, the CDR3 reads TGTGCCAGCAGCCGCCCCAGGGTAGGAGACATTCAGTACTTC. It codes for CASSRPRVGDIQYF.

The chain has TRBV3-1 (or the pseudogene TRBV3-2) and TRBJ1-2, with D maybe TRBD1 (5 bases). The ends were cut back, 6 bases at V and 4 bases at J, with 18 bases in the middle. Germline V gene data show CDR1 as LGHDT and CDR2 as YNNKEL (reference sequence). This CDR3 comprises 15 residues. The CDR3 region has the DNA TGTGCCAGCAGTCCGGCGGGGGGGACCGTCTATGGCTACACCTTC. Translated, it gives CASSPAGGTVYGYTF.

With respect to this clone: Other DNA sequences in the sample encode the same CDR3. V usage is TRBV7-9 and J usage is TRBJ2-3, with 7 bases lining up with TRBD1. J lost 4 bases, V lost 1 base, and 2 bases had no gene match. This CDR3 contains 14 residues. Germline CDR1 SEHNR, CDR2 FQNEAQ (reference sequence). CDR3 sequence reads: CASSLDRGADTQYF. The DNA of the CDR3 is TGTGCCAGCAGCTTAGACAGGGGAGCAGATACGCAGTATTTT.

The chain employs TRBV20-1 and TRBJ2-3; no definite D call. The V and J ends lost 5 bases and 8 bases respectively, with 11 bases between them. The germline V gene encodes CDR1 DFQATT and CDR2 SNEGSKA (reference sequence). CDR3 size: 11 residues. CDR3 nucleotide sequence: TGCAGTGCTGTGGCGGCCTCTACGCAGTATTTT. Translating gives CSAVAASTQYF.

Only a few counts were recorded for this clone. The chain has TRBV19 and TRBJ2-1, with 10 positions matching TRBD2. The CDR3 contains 17 residues. Germline V gives CDR1 LNHDA, CDR2 SQIVND (reference sequence). With V trimmed by 6 bases and J by 0 bases, 8 bases remained unmatched. CDR3 in amino acids: CASSEQASGSSYNEQFF. The CDR3 bases are TGTGCCAGTAGCGAACAGGCTAGCGGGAGCTCCTACAATGAGCAGTTCTTC.

The chain employs TRBV28 and TRBJ1-6; maybe TRBD1 (5 bases). The V end lost 7 bases, the J end lost 7 bases, and 11 bases lay between the germline ends. CDR3 length: 13 amino acids. The germline V gene encodes CDR1 MDHEN and CDR2 SYDVKM. The CDR3 protein is CASIGGNNSPLHF. The CDR3 DNA sequence: TGTGCCAGCATCGGGGGGAACAATTCACCCCTCCACTTT.

Notes on this clone: A much larger clone differs by one base, so this may be a read error. The V and J genes are TRBV27 and TRBJ2-7; D is unresolved. V shed 5 bases and J shed 0 bases, with 8 bases lying between them. This CDR3 comprises 13 residues. CDR1 and CDR2 from the germline V gene are MNHEY and SMNVEV (reference sequence). DNA of the CDR3: TGTGCCAGCAGTCCCTCCCTCTCCTACGAGCAGTACTTC. It encodes CASSPSLSYEQYF.

This clone was seen only a few times. The rearrangement links TRBV3-1 (or the pseudogene TRBV3-2) to TRBJ2-2, with D perhaps matching TRBD2 (6 bases). CDR3 size: 15 residues. The germline V gene has CDR1 LGHDT and CDR2 YNNKEL (reference sequence). Deletions cut 4 bases from V and 1 base from J, with 10 bases between. The CDR3 loop reads CASSPGTENTGELFF. The DNA for the CDR3 is TGTGCCAGCAGCCCCGGGACTGAGAACACCGGGGAGCTGTTTTTT.

The chain joins TRBV18 to TRBJ1-1; TRBD1 is a possible D gene (5 bases). The V gene lost 1 base and the J gene lost 0 bases, with 9 bases spanning the gap. The CDR3 contains 15 residues. CDR1 KGHSH and CDR2 LQKENI come from the germline V gene. In nucleotides, the CDR3 is TGTGCCAGCTCACCACTTGGGGGGGTGAACACTGAAGCTTTCTTT. Translating it yields CASSPLGGVNTEAFF.

This clone has a single count. The chain combines TRBV5-1 with TRBJ1-3; possible D gene TRBD1, 6 bases. The germline gives CDR1 SGHRS, CDR2 YFSETQ. Trimming shortened V by 0 bases and J by 4 bases, and 8 bases separated the two germline ends. The CDR3 totals 14 residues. In DNA form, the CDR3 reads TGCGCCAGCAGCTTGGCGCAGGGGGGAAACACCATATATTTT. This gives the protein CASSLAQGGNTIYF.

The chain has TRBV6-2 or TRBV6-3 and TRBJ2-1, with 13 bases lining up with TRBD2. Unmatched junction bases numbered 11, after V lost 2 bases and J lost 1 base. The CDR3 consists of 20 residues. CDR1 is MNHEY, CDR2 SVGEGT, per germline. For the CDR3, the DNA is TGTGCCAGCAGTTACAATGACCCAGGGACTAGCGGGACATCCTACAATGAGCAGTTCTTC. Translation gives CASSYNDPGTSGTSYNEQFF.

CDR3 nucleotides: TGTGCCGGCCGGGGACAGGGAGCGAACACCGGGGAGCTGTTTTTT. Its translation: CAGRGQGANTGELFF. The V gene is TRBV28, the J gene TRBJ2-2; TRBD1 matches 9 bases. The CDR3 consists of 15 residues. CDR1 and CDR2 from the germline V gene are MDHEN and SYDVKM. The J segment lost 0 bases and the V segment lost 11 bases, leaving 7 bases of the junction unmatched.

The chain links TRBV10-2 to TRBJ2-7; 7 bases match TRBD2. The ends lost 3 bases at V and 2 bases at J; junction bases unmatched: 10. Germline V gene sequence: CDR1 WSHSY, CDR2 SAAADI. The CDR3 covers 16 residues. For the CDR3, the DNA is TGCGCCAGCAGTGACTCCCCTAGCGGAACAACCTACGAGCAGTACTTC. Translation: CASSDSPSGTTYEQYF.

The chain links TRBV5-5 to TRBJ2-3, with a possible D match to TRBD2 (6 bases). Germline CDR1 reads SGHKS; CDR2 reads YYEKEE (reference sequence). Trimming left V 2 bases short and J 2 bases short, with 12 bases between. The CDR3 runs to 15 residues. The CDR3 DNA is TGTGCCAGCAGCTTATCGTGGGGGGACACAGATACGCAGTATTTT. Its translation is CASSLSWGDTDTQYF. The entire variable domain, with the rest obtained from reference TRBV5-5 and TRBJ2-3, is as follows: DAGVTQSPTHLIKTRGQQVTLRCSPISGHKSVSWYQQVLGQGPQFIFQYYEKEERGRGNFPDRFSARQFPNYSSELNVNALLLGDSALYLCASSLSWGDTDTQYFGPGTRLTVL.

The V call is TRBV5-1, the J call TRBJ2-1; TRBD2 aligns across 16 bases. This CDR3 is 20 amino acids long. In germline, CDR1 is SGHRS, CDR2 YFSETQ. V was pared by 4 bases and J by 1 base, with 11 bases of the junction left unmatched. CDR3 region: CASSVGLAGGIKGSYNEQFF. Here the CDR3 DNA reads TGCGCCAGCAGCGTGGGACTAGCGGGAGGGATAAAAGGGTCCTACAATGAGCAGTTCTTC.

V and J are TRBV10-1 and TRBJ1-1; tentatively, D is TRBD1 (5 bases). Germline CDR1 WNHNN, CDR2 SYGVQD (reference sequence). The CDR3 is made up of 13 amino acids. Trimming removed 10 bases from V and 0 bases from J, with 12 bases in between. CDR3 region: CATQQAMNTEAFF. CDR3 DNA: TGCGCCACCCAACAGGCAATGAACACTGAAGCTTTCTTT.

V gene TRBV5-1 combines with J gene TRBJ2-1; 8 bases fit TRBD2. The CDR3 runs 14 residues. The V gene end was trimmed by 4 bases and the J gene end by 12 bases; junction bases not matched to a gene: 12. CDR1 and CDR2 from the germline V gene are SGHRS and YFSETQ. The DNA of the CDR3 is TGCGCCAGCAGCATTGGGACTAGTGGTTTCGGGCAGTTCTTC. Its translation is CASSIGTSGFGQFF.

V gene TRBV18 combines with J gene TRBJ2-7; D is perhaps TRBD1 (7 bases). The CDR3 spans 17 residues. V dropped 0 bases and J dropped 3 bases, with 18 bases sitting between them. Germline V CDR1 and CDR2: KGHSH, LQKENI. CDR3 bases: TGTGCCAGCTCACCACCGGGGAGGCGAGACAGGGACTACGAGCAGTACTTC. Residues: CASSPPGRRDRDYEQYF.

V is TRBV18 and J is TRBJ1-1, with TRBD1 identical over 8 bases. The V gene end was trimmed by 3 bases and the J gene end by 4 bases; junction bases not matched to a gene: 1. Germline CDR1 reads KGHSH; CDR2 reads LQKENI. The CDR3 consists of 13 residues. The CDR3 protein is CASSPTGGTEAFF. CDR3 nucleotides: TGTGCCAGCTCACCTACAGGGGGCACTGAAGCTTTCTTT.

This sequence joins TRBV25-1 and TRBJ2-7; possible D gene TRBD2, 6 bases. V was shortened by 7 bases and J by 8 bases, with 12 bases between the two germline ends. This CDR3 contains 11 residues. From germline, CDR1 is MGHDK and CDR2 SYGVNS. Here the CDR3 reads CASNGGVKQYF. Here the CDR3 DNA reads TGTGCCAGCAATGGAGGGGTGAAGCAGTACTTC.

V is TRBV7-3 and J is TRBJ2-1; 8 nucleotides align to TRBD2. The CDR3 runs 17 residues. The V gene's germline CDR1 is SGHTA and CDR2 FQGTGA. V was clipped by 2 bases and J by 4 bases; unmatched bases: 10. Here the CDR3 DNA reads TGTGCCAGCAGCTTATATGGAAGAGCGGGAGAATACAATGAGCAGTTCTTC. Its protein is CASSLYGRAGEYNEQFF.

The chain links TRBV7-9 to TRBJ2-1; TRBD1 matches 7 bases. The CDR3 is 15 amino acids. The junction had 9 bases not matched to a gene; V was cut back by 6 bases and J by 4 bases. Germline V gives CDR1 SEHNR, CDR2 FQNEAQ (reference sequence). The CDR3 protein is CASSPTGMGYNEQFF. The CDR3 DNA reads as TGTGCCAGCAGTCCGACAGGGATGGGTTACAATGAGCAGTTCTTC.

The rearrangement uses TRBV5-1 and TRBJ2-2, with 7 bases fitting TRBD2. Unmatched junction bases numbered 3, after V lost 3 bases and J lost 7 bases. This CDR3 comprises 13 residues. Germline V gene sequence: CDR1 SGHRS, CDR2 YFSETQ. The CDR3 nucleotides are TGCGCCAGCAGCTGGAGCGGGGACGGGGAGCTGTTTTTT. Translating gives CASSWSGDGELFF.

On this clone: Mismatch with germline at one junction end may stem from a read error. V usage is TRBV7-7 and J usage is TRBJ2-5, with TRBD2 as a possible D gene (6 bases). The CDR3 contains 13 residues. Germline loops: CDR1 SSHAT, CDR2 FNYEAQ (reference sequence). The CDR3 nucleotides read TGTGCTAGCAGCTTAGGAGCGGGAGAGACCCAGTACTTC. Its translation is CASSLGAGETQYF.

The chain uses TRBV5-1 and TRBJ2-1; 13 bases are a match to TRBD2. Germline V gene data show CDR1 as SGHRS and CDR2 as YFSETQ. The J segment lost 7 bases and the V segment lost 3 bases, leaving 7 bases of the junction unmatched. CDR3 length equals 16 residues. Written as DNA, the CDR3 is TGCGCCAGCAGCTGGGCACTAGCGGGAGGGTGGAATGAGCAGTTCTTC. This translates into CASSWALAGGWNEQFF. Variable domain in full (rest from reference TRBV5-1 and TRBJ2-1): KAGVTQTPRYLIKTRGQQVTLSCSPISGHRSVSWYQQTPGQGLQFLFEYFSETQRNKGNFPGRFSGRQFSNSRSEMNVSTLELGDSALYLCASSWALAGGWNEQFFGPGTRLTVL.